This entry concerns a single T cell receptor (beta chain). The V gene's germline CDR1 is SGHVS and CDR2 FNYEAQ. The germline V and J ends were trimmed by 5 bases and 7 bases, with 20 bases remaining between them. The CDR3 has 15 amino acids. The sample originates from a study of T cell changes during pregnancy in multiple sclerosis. TCRdb's table, derived via immunoSEQ multiplex PCR, lists solely in-frame clones and lacks some. The sample has about 93,000 clones, over 80% seen once; the top ten hold about 2%. Specimen: peripheral blood, collected after pregnancy. This chain links TRBV7-6 with TRBJ1-1; D call uncertain. The TCR was taken from a female donor with multiple sclerosis, enrolled in a pregnancy study. The CDR3 region has the DNA TGTGCCAGCAGCCCACGCGCGAACAGAATCGGTGAAGCTTTCTTT. This codes for CASSPRANRIGEAFF.